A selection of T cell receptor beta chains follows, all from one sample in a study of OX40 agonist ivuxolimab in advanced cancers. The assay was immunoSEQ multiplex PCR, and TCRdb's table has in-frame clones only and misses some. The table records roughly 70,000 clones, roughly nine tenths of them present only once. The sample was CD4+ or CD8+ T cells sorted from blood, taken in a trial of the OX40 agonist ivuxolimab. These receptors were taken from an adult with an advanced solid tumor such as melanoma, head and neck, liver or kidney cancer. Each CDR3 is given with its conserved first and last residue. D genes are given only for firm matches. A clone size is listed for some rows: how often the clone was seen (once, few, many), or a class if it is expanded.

CDR3nt: TGTGCCAGCAGTAAACCCGGGACTAGCGGGAGGTCCGAGCAGTACTTC
CDR3aa: CASSKPGTSGRSEQYF
d_gene: TRBD2
j_gene: TRBJ2-7
abundance: -
v_gene: TRBV27
len: 16

CDR3nt: TGTGCCAGTAATTCAGCCCTTAATTATGGCTACACCTTC
CDR3aa: CASNSALNYGYTF
d_gene: -
j_gene: TRBJ1-2
abundance: -
v_gene: TRBV19
len: 13

CDR3nt: TGTGCCAGCAGCCCAGGGCTTGGGGGTACAGATACGCAGTATTTT
CDR3aa: CASSPGLGGTDTQYF
d_gene: -
j_gene: TRBJ2-3
abundance: -
v_gene: TRBV11-2
len: 15

CDR3nt: TGTGCCAGCAGTTTAGTGTACGGACAGGGGGCGCGTAGAGAGGAAAAACTGTTTTTT
CDR3aa: CASSLVYGQGARREEKLFF
d_gene: TRBD1
j_gene: TRBJ1-4
abundance: -
v_gene: TRBV27
len: 19

CDR3nt: TGTGCCATCAGTGTGGGACAGAGCACAGATACGCAGTATTTT
CDR3aa: CAISVGQSTDTQYF
d_gene: TRBD1
j_gene: TRBJ2-3
abundance: once
v_gene: TRBV10-3
len: 14

CDR3nt: TGCGCCAGCAGCTCGGCGGACAGGGTCGATGGCTACACCTTC
CDR3aa: CASSSADRVDGYTF
d_gene: TRBD1
j_gene: TRBJ1-2
abundance: -
v_gene: TRBV5-1
len: 14

CDR3nt: TGTGCCAGCAGCTTTCCGACTAGCGGGAGGAACACCGGGGAGCTGTTTTTT
CDR3aa: CASSFPTSGRNTGELFF
d_gene: TRBD2
j_gene: TRBJ2-2
abundance: -
v_gene: TRBV11-2
len: 17

CDR3nt: TGTGCCAGCTCACCGGGGGGGACAGGGTCCTACGAGCAGTACTTC
CDR3aa: CASSPGGTGSYEQYF
d_gene: TRBD1
j_gene: TRBJ2-7
abundance: -
v_gene: TRBV18
len: 15

CDR3nt: TGTGCCAGTAGTATAGGGGCCCATGGGGATACGCAGTATTTT
CDR3aa: CASSIGAHGDTQYF
d_gene: -
j_gene: TRBJ2-3
abundance: -
v_gene: TRBV19
len: 14

CDR3nt: TGTGCCAGCAGCTTGACACAGGGGATCTTAGGCAATCAGCCCCAGCATTTT
CDR3aa: CASSLTQGILGNQPQHF
d_gene: TRBD1
j_gene: TRBJ1-5
abundance: once
v_gene: TRBV5-4
len: 17

CDR3nt: TGTGCCAGCAGCAAATCCGCGACCCCACCTGAAGCTTTCTTT
CDR3aa: CASSKSATPPEAFF
d_gene: -
j_gene: TRBJ1-1
abundance: -
v_gene: TRBV21-1
len: 14

CDR3nt: TGTGCCACCCACTCCCCAAACACCGGGGGCTATGGCTACACCTTC
CDR3aa: CATHSPNTGGYGYTF
d_gene: -
j_gene: TRBJ1-2
abundance: -
v_gene: TRBV11-2
len: 15

CDR3nt: TGTGCCAGTAGTATAGGGCAACTAGGCAATCAGCCCCAGCATTTT
CDR3aa: CASSIGQLGNQPQHF
d_gene: -
j_gene: TRBJ1-5
abundance: -
v_gene: TRBV19
len: 15

CDR3nt: TGTGCCATCAGTAACCGGGACAGGGGGCTGAGCACTGAAGCTTTCTTT
CDR3aa: CAISNRDRGLSTEAFF
d_gene: TRBD1
j_gene: TRBJ1-1
abundance: -
v_gene: TRBV10-3
len: 16

CDR3nt: TGTGCCAGCAGTACGATAGGGGTTTCTGGTGGCTACACCTTC
CDR3aa: CASSTIGVSGGYTF
d_gene: -
j_gene: TRBJ1-2
abundance: -
v_gene: TRBV5-6
len: 14

CDR3nt: TGTGCCAGCAGCCCACAGGGAACCGGGGAGCTGTTTTTT
CDR3aa: CASSPQGTGELFF
d_gene: -
j_gene: TRBJ2-2
abundance: -
v_gene: TRBV7-2
len: 13

CDR3nt: TGTGCCAGCAGTTTAAAACAGGGGGCAAATGGCTACACCTTC
CDR3aa: CASSLKQGANGYTF
d_gene: TRBD1
j_gene: TRBJ1-2
abundance: -
v_gene: TRBV6-5
len: 14

CDR3nt: TGTGCCAGCAGCTTGAGCGGAGGGGGTCAGCCCCAGCATTTT
CDR3aa: CASSLSGGGQPQHF
d_gene: -
j_gene: TRBJ1-5
abundance: -
v_gene: TRBV5-5
len: 14

CDR3nt: TGTGCCAGCAGTGACGGGGGGGAGACTGAAGCTTTCTTT
CDR3aa: CASSDGGETEAFF
d_gene: -
j_gene: TRBJ1-1
abundance: -
v_gene: TRBV6-4
len: 13

CDR3nt: TGTGCCAGCAGTGAAGCTACTACGCAGTATTTT
CDR3aa: CASSEATTQYF
d_gene: -
j_gene: TRBJ2-3
abundance: -
v_gene: TRBV6-1
len: 11

CDR3nt: TGTGCCAGCAGTGAAGCCCACGGAAACACCATATATTTT
CDR3aa: CASSEAHGNTIYF
d_gene: -
j_gene: TRBJ1-3
abundance: -
v_gene: TRBV6-1
len: 13

CDR3nt: TGCGCCAGCTCCCGGGACAGGGTAAATAATGAAAAACTGTTTTTT
CDR3aa: CASSRDRVNNEKLFF
d_gene: TRBD1
j_gene: TRBJ1-4
abundance: -
v_gene: TRBV4-1
len: 15

CDR3nt: TGTGCCAGTAGTATCTCGAGGGGTACCGGGGAGCTGTTTTTT
CDR3aa: CASSISRGTGELFF
d_gene: -
j_gene: TRBJ2-2
abundance: -
v_gene: TRBV19
len: 14

CDR3nt: TGTGCCAGCAGCCCGCGGACTAAGAATGAGCAGTTCTTC
CDR3aa: CASSPRTKNEQFF
d_gene: -
j_gene: TRBJ2-1
abundance: -
v_gene: TRBV7-6
len: 13

CDR3nt: TGTGCCAGCATTCTGACACAGGGTTCGGCAGAGACCCAGTACTTC
CDR3aa: CASILTQGSAETQYF
d_gene: -
j_gene: TRBJ2-5
abundance: -
v_gene: TRBV2
len: 15

CDR3nt: TGCAGCGCTGTAATTGGGACAGGGATTTTTAGCAATCAGCCCCAGCATTTT
CDR3aa: CSAVIGTGIFSNQPQHF
d_gene: TRBD1
j_gene: TRBJ1-5
abundance: -
v_gene: TRBV29-1
len: 17

CDR3nt: TGTGCCGGGAAGAGCGGGAGAAACACCGGGGAGCTGTTTTTT
CDR3aa: CAGKSGRNTGELFF
d_gene: TRBD2
j_gene: TRBJ2-2
abundance: -
v_gene: TRBV7-8
len: 14

CDR3nt: TGCGCCAGCAGCCTGGGGGCGTTGACAGATACGCAGTATTTT
CDR3aa: CASSLGALTDTQYF
d_gene: -
j_gene: TRBJ2-3
abundance: -
v_gene: TRBV5-1
len: 14

CDR3nt: TGTGCCAGCAGCGTAGGGAGGGGAGGGAACACCGGGGAGCTGTTTTTT
CDR3aa: CASSVGRGGNTGELFF
d_gene: -
j_gene: TRBJ2-2
abundance: -
v_gene: TRBV9
len: 16

CDR3nt: TGTGCCAGCAGTGGGGGGGCGTCTATTGTCTTC
CDR3aa: CASSGGASIVF
d_gene: -
j_gene: TRBJ2-7
abundance: -
v_gene: TRBV25-1
len: 11

CDR3nt: TGTGCCAGCAGCTTATACGACAGGGGCAATGAGCAGTTCTTC
CDR3aa: CASSLYDRGNEQFF
d_gene: TRBD1
j_gene: TRBJ2-1
abundance: -
v_gene: TRBV7-2
len: 14

CDR3nt: TGTGCCAGCAGCCCCTTGGGGCCTAGCGGGAATACAGATACGCAGTATTTT
CDR3aa: CASSPLGPSGNTDTQYF
d_gene: TRBD2
j_gene: TRBJ2-3
abundance: -
v_gene: TRBV4-2
len: 17

CDR3nt: TGTGCCAGCAGCTTGGAGGGCCCTTCTGGGGAGACCCAGTACTTC
CDR3aa: CASSLEGPSGETQYF
d_gene: -
j_gene: TRBJ2-5
abundance: once
v_gene: TRBV5-4
len: 15

CDR3nt: TGTGCCAGCAAAGGGACACAACTGGGGACAGATACGCAGTATTTT
CDR3aa: CASKGTQLGTDTQYF
d_gene: -
j_gene: TRBJ2-3
abundance: -
v_gene: TRBV6-1
len: 15

CDR3nt: TGTGCCAGCAGCCCTGAAGACGGACTCACAGATACGCAGTATTTT
CDR3aa: CASSPEDGLTDTQYF
d_gene: -
j_gene: TRBJ2-3
abundance: once
v_gene: TRBV6-1
len: 15

CDR3nt: TGCGCCAGCAGCCAAGCCGCAGGGGCCAGGGGTGCCTCCTACAATGAGCAGTTCTTC
CDR3aa: CASSQAAGARGASYNEQFF
d_gene: -
j_gene: TRBJ2-1
abundance: -
v_gene: TRBV4-1
len: 19

CDR3nt: TGTGCCAGCACGGAACCGGGAGCAACAGATACGCAGTATTTT
CDR3aa: CASTEPGATDTQYF
d_gene: -
j_gene: TRBJ2-3
abundance: -
v_gene: TRBV2
len: 14

CDR3nt: TGTGCCAGCAGCCTGACAGGGGGCGATTCACCCCTCCACTTT
CDR3aa: CASSLTGGDSPLHF
d_gene: TRBD1
j_gene: TRBJ1-6
abundance: once
v_gene: TRBV5-4
len: 14

CDR3nt: TGTGCCAGCAACTTACGGGCCGGGACCGGGGAGCTGTTTTTT
CDR3aa: CASNLRAGTGELFF
d_gene: -
j_gene: TRBJ2-2
abundance: medium-sized
v_gene: TRBV7-2
len: 14

CDR3nt: TGTGCCAGCTCACCACCCGGGACGGCGAACACTGAAGCTTTCTTT
CDR3aa: CASSPPGTANTEAFF
d_gene: -
j_gene: TRBJ1-1
abundance: -
v_gene: TRBV18
len: 15

CDR3nt: TGTGCCATCAAAAAACAGGGGCCGGACGAAGTTAATGAAAAACTGTTTTTT
CDR3aa: CAIKKQGPDEVNEKLFF
d_gene: TRBD1
j_gene: TRBJ1-4
abundance: -
v_gene: TRBV10-3
len: 17